Below, 10 T cell receptor beta chains from the same sample are listed, as sequenced in a study of T cell responses to AZD1222 COVID-19 vaccine. The protocol was immunoSEQ multiplex PCR, while the TCRdb copy is restricted to in-frame clones and leaves out a portion. The profile shows 130,000 to 150,000 clones, just under 95% of them singletons. The material was peripheral blood, obtained on day 0 of AZD1222 vaccination. The origin of the receptors is an adult in good health.

The V gene is TRBV29-1, the J gene TRBJ2-7, with D unclear. The CDR3 loop spans 11 amino acids. CDR1 and CDR2 (germline): SQVTM, ANQGSEA. V gave up 4 bases and J gave up 2 bases, with 6 bases separating them. The CDR3: CSVGGTYEQYF. The CDR3 coding sequence is TGCAGCGTTGGGGGAACCTACGAGCAGTACTTC.

J is TRBJ2-7 and V is TRBV11-1, with D maybe TRBD2 (5 bases). The CDR3 consists of 13 residues. Germline loops: CDR1 SGHAT, CDR2 FQDESV (reference sequence). Trimming stripped 2 bases from V and 1 base from J, with 6 bases between. The CDR3 protein is CASSLRGSYEQYF. DNA for the CDR3: TGTGCCAGCAGCTTACGGGGTTCCTACGAGCAGTACTTC. Complete variable domain (other parts from reference TRBV11-1 and TRBJ2-7): EAEVAQSPRYKITEKSQAVAFWCDPISGHATLYWYRQILGQGPELLVQFQDESVVDDSQLPKDRFSAERLKGVDSTLKIQPAELGDSAMYLCASSLRGSYEQYFGPGTRLTVT.

This chain joins TRBV9 and TRBJ2-7, with 7 positions matching TRBD1. Germline assignment: CDR1 SGDLS and CDR2 YYNGEE. Germline trimming cut 3 bases from V and 2 bases from J; bases unmatched to any gene: 5. This CDR3 region has 14 residues. CDR3 residues: CASSGRDSTYEQYF. The CDR3 region has the DNA TGTGCCAGCAGCGGAAGGGACAGTACCTACGAGCAGTACTTC.

This chain uses TRBV2 with TRBJ1-1; no clear D gene. CDR3 length: 12 amino acids. From germline, CDR1 is SNHLY and CDR2 FYNNEI. V gave up 6 bases and J gave up 2 bases, with 7 bases separating them. CDR3 sequence reads: CASSLDNTEAFF. In nucleotides, the CDR3 is TGTGCCAGCAGCTTAGACAACACTGAAGCTTTCTTT.

The rearrangement joins TRBV6-1 to TRBJ2-1, with a tentative D call TRBD2 (6 bases). The ends were cut back, 2 bases at V and 4 bases at J, with 12 bases in the middle. The CDR3 consists of 15 residues. Germline V CDR1 and CDR2: MNHNS, SASEGT. The CDR3 DNA is TGTGCCAGCAGTGAAATTGCGGAGGGGTACAATGAGCAGTTCTTC. It encodes CASSEIAEGYNEQFF.

The rearrangement uses TRBV5-4 and TRBJ2-2; a weak D match, TRBD1 (6 bases). CDR1 is SGHNT, CDR2 YYREEE, per germline (reference sequence). V was shortened by 3 bases and J by 5 bases, with 14 bases between the two germline ends. The CDR3 has 15 amino acids. The CDR3 region has the DNA TGTGCCAGCAGCTGGGGGCCTAGTTTAACCGGGGAGCTGTTTTTT. As protein: CASSWGPSLTGELFF.

The genes are TRBV5-4 and TRBJ2-7; no clear D. Germline V gives CDR1 SGHNT, CDR2 YYREEE (reference sequence). V shed 0 bases and J shed 0 bases, with 16 bases lying between them. This CDR3 has 17 amino acids. The CDR3 DNA reads as TGTGCCAGCAGCTTGGGGGGTGGCGGTTCGAGCTCCTACGAGCAGTACTTC. The encoded protein is CASSLGGGGSSSYEQYF.

The CDR3 is CASSYSGTSGRENEQFF. CDR3 nucleotide sequence: TGTGCCAGCAGTTACTCTGGGACTAGCGGGAGAGAGAATGAGCAGTTCTTC. The chain links TRBV6-2 or TRBV6-3 to TRBJ2-1, with 14 bases fitting TRBD2. The CDR3 length is 17 residues. CDR1 and CDR2 from the germline V gene are MNHEY and SVGEGT. V was pared by 0 bases and J by 7 bases, with 5 bases of the junction left unmatched.

The chain uses TRBV5-1 and TRBJ2-7; no clear D gene. Germline values: CDR1 SGHRS, CDR2 YFSETQ. There are 13 residues in the CDR3. V was trimmed by 8 bases and J by 2 bases, leaving 14 bases between them. This CDR3 reads CASVGSYPYEQYF. DNA of the CDR3: TGCGCCAGTGTCGGGTCTTATCCCTACGAGCAGTACTTC.

This chain uses TRBV19 with TRBJ2-7, with 11 nucleotides matching TRBD2. The V gene's germline CDR1 is LNHDA and CDR2 SQIVND (reference sequence). The V segment lost 6 bases and the J segment 4 bases; nucleotides outside the gene matches: 8. The CDR3 has 15 residues. The CDR3 bases are TGTGCCAGTAGAAAAACTAGCGGGAGTATATACGAGCAGTACTTC. It specifies CASRKTSGSIYEQYF.